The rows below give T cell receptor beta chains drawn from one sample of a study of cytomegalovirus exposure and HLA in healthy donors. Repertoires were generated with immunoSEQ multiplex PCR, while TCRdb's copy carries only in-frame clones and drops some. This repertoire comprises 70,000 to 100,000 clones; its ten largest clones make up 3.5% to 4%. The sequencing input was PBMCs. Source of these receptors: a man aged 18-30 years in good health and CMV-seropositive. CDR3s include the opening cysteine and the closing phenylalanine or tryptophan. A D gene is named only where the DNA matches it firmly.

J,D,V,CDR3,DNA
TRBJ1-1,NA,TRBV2,CASRRNQDSWTEAFF,TGTGCCAGCAGGAGAAACCAGGATTCGTGGACTGAAGCTTTCTTT
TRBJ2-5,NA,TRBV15,CATSRDRGKETQYF,TGTGCCACCAGCAGAGACCGGGGGAAAGAGACCCAGTACTTC
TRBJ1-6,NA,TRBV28,CASSSRGGGRSPLHF,TGTGCCAGCAGTTCCCGAGGGGGGGGAAGGTCACCCCTCCACTTT
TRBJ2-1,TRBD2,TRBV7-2,CASSPRLAGGMSEQFF,TGTGCCAGCAGCCCTAGACTAGCGGGAGGGATGAGTGAGCAGTTCTTC
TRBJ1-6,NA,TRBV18,CASSPDNSPLHF,TGTGCCAGCTCACCCGATAATTCACCCCTCCACTTT
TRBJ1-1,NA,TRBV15,CATSREGGMNTEAFF,TGTGCCACCAGCAGAGAGGGCGGGATGAACACTGAAGCTTTCTTT
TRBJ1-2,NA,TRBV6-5,CASSLNSDGDYGYTF,TGTGCCAGCAGCCTTAACTCGGACGGGGACTATGGCTACACCTTC
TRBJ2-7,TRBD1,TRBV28,CATFRTGGSYEQYF,TGTGCCACCTTTAGGACAGGGGGCTCCTACGAGCAGTACTTC
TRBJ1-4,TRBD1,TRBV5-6,CASSQGTALLNEKLFF,TGTGCCAGCTCACAAGGGACAGCTCTACTTAATGAAAAACTGTTTTTT
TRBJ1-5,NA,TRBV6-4,CASRGRGRGPENSNQPQHF,TGTGCCAGCAGAGGACGCGGCAGGGGCCCAGAGAATAGCAATCAGCCCCAGCATTTT
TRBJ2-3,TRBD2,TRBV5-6,CASSLRDLSGYGFTDTQYF,TGTGCCAGCAGCTTGAGGGACCTTAGCGGGTATGGTTTCACAGATACGCAGTATTTT
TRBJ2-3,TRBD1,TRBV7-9,CASSPGQPTDTQYF,TGTGCCAGCAGCCCGGGACAGCCCACAGATACGCAGTATTTT